What follows describes a single T cell receptor (beta chain). Germline V lookup: CDR1 SGHRS, CDR2 YFSETQ. This CDR3 is 16 amino acids long. Deletions cut 2 bases from V and 5 bases from J, with 19 bases between. Sequenced by immunoSEQ multiplex PCR; TCRdb stores in-frame clones only, minus some. The table includes 120,000 to 150,000 clones, almost 85% detected once. These data are taken from a study of blood T cell repertoires in COVID-19. Study at large: The United States, Italy and Spain provided the acute and convalescent COVID-19 samples.

The clonotype originates from a man in his forties or fifties with acute or convalescent COVID-19. This chain links TRBV5-1 with TRBJ2-5, with D uncertain. The sequencing input was peripheral blood. The CDR3 nucleotides are TGCGCCAGCAGCTTTGATCCGTCGGCAGGTGCGGAGACCCAGTACTTC. Translated: CASSFDPSAGAETQYF. The complete variable domain, with remaining parts taken from reference TRBV5-1 and TRBJ2-5, reads KAGVTQTPRYLIKTRGQQVTLSCSPISGHRSVSWYQQTPGQGLQFLFEYFSETQRNKGNFPGRFSGRQFSNSRSEMNVSTLELGDSALYLCASSFDPSAGAETQYFGPGTRLLVL.